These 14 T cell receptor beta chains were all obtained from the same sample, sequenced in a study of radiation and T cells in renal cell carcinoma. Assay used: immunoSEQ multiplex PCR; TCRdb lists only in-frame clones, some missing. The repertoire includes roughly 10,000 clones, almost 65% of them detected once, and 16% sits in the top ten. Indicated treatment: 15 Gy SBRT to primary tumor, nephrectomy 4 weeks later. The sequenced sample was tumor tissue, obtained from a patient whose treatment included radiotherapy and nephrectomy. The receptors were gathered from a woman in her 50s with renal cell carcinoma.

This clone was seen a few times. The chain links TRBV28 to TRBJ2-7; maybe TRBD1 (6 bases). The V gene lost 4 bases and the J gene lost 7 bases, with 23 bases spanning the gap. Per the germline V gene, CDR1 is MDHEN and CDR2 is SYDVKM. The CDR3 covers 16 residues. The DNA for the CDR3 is TGTGCCAGCAGTTCCGCCCGGCTGGGGGCCTTTGTGGAGCAGTACTTC. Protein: CASSSARLGAFVEQYF.

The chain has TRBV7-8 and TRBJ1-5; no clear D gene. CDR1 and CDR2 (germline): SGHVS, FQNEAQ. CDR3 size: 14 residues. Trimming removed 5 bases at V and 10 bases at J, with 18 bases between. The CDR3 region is CASSPKAADGPQHF. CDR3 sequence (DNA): TGTGCCAGCAGCCCCAAGGCCGCGGACGGTCCCCAGCATTTT.

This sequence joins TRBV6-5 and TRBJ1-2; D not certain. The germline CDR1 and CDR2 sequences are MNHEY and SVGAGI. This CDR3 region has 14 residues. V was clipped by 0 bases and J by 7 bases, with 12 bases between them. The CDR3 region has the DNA TGTGCCAGCAGTTACTCCCCAGAATCGGGTGGCTACACCTTC. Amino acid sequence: CASSYSPESGGYTF.

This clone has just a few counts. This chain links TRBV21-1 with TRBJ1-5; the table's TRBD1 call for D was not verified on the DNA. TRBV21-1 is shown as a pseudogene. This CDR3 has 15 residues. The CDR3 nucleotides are TGTGCCAGCAGCAAAGCAGGTCTAGGGGATCTGCCCCAGCATTTT. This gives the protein CASSKAGLGDLPQHF.

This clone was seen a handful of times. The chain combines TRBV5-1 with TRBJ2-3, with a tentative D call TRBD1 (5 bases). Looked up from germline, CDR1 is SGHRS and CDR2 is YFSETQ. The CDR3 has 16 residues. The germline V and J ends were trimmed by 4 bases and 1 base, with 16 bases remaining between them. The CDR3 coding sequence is TGCGCCAGCAGCACCCAGGGCCCAGACCGCACAGATACGCAGTATTTT. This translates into CASSTQGPDRTDTQYF.

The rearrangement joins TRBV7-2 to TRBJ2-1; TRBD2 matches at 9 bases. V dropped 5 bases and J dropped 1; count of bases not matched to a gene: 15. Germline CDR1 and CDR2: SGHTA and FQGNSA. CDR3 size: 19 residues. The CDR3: CASSRVPAGGIGSYNEQFF. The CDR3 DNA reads TGTGCCAGCAGCCGAGTCCCCGCGGGAGGGATAGGGTCCTACAATGAGCAGTTCTTC. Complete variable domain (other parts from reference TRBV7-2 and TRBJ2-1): GAGVSQSPSNKVTEKGKDVELRCDPISGHTALYWYRQSLGQGLEFLIYFQGNSAPDKSGLPSDRFSAERTGGSVSTLTIQRTQQEDSAVYLCASSRVPAGGIGSYNEQFFGPGTRLTVL.

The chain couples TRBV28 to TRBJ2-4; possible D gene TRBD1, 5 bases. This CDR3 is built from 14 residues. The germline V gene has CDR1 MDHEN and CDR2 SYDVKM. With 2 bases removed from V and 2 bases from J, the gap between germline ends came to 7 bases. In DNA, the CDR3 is TGTGCCAGCAGTTTAAGGGGCACCAAAAACATTCAGTACTTC. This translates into CASSLRGTKNIQYF. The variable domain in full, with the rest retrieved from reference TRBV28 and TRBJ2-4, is DVKVTQSSRYLVKRTGEKVFLECVQDMDHENMFWYRQDPGLGLRLIYFSYDVKMKEKGDIPEGYSVSREKKERFSLILESASTNQTSMYLCASSLRGTKNIQYFGAGTRLSVL.

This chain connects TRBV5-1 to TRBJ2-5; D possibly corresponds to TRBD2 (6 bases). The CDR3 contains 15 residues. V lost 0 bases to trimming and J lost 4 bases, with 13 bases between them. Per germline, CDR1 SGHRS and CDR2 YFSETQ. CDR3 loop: CASSLAFGGRETQYF. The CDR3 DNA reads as TGCGCCAGCAGCTTGGCTTTCGGGGGAAGAGAGACCCAGTACTTC.

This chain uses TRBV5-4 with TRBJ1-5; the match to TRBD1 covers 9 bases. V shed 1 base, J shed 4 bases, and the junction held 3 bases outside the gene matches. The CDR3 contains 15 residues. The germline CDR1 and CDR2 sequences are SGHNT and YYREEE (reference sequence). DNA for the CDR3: TGTGCCAGCAGCTTGAGGGACAGGGAGAATCAGCCCCAGCATTTT. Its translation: CASSLRDRENQPQHF.

DNA of the CDR3: TGTGCCAGTAGTGTCACGTCACTTCGGGGGACAGATACGCAGTATTTT. Its translation: CASSVTSLRGTDTQYF. The gene calls are TRBV19 and TRBJ2-3, with D possibly being TRBD2 (6 bases). The germline CDR1 and CDR2 sequences are LNHDA and SQIVND (reference sequence). This CDR3 contains 16 residues. V shed 5 bases and J shed 3 bases, with 18 bases lying between them.

Here the CDR3 reads CASRRDREGSYNEQFF. CDR3 nucleotides: TGTGCCAGTAGAAGGGACAGGGAAGGATCCTACAATGAGCAGTTCTTC. The rearrangement links TRBV19 to TRBJ2-1, with TRBD1 matching 9 bases. The CDR3 has 16 amino acids. Germline V CDR1 and CDR2: LNHDA, SQIVND (reference sequence). V trimming: 6 bases; J trimming: 1 base; junction bases outside the gene matches: 7.

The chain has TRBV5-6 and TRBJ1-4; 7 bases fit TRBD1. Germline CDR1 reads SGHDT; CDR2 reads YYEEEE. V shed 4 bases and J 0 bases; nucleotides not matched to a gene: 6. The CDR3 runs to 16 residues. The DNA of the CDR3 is TGTGCCAGCAGCAAAAGACAGGGCGCAACTAATGAAAAACTGTTTTTT. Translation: CASSKRQGATNEKLFF.

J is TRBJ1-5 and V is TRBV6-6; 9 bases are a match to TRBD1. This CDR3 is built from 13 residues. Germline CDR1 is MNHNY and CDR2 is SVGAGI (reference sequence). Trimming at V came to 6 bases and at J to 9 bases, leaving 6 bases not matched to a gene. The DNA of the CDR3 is TGTGCCAGCAGGCTACAGGGGGCGCGGCCCCAGCATTTT. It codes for CASRLQGARPQHF.

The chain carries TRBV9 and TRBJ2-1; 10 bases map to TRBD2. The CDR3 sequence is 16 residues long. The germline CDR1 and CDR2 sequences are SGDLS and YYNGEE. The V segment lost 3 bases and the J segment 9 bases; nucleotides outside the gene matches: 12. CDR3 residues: CASSAYFGTSDGEQFF. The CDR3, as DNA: TGTGCCAGCAGCGCATATTTCGGGACTAGCGACGGTGAGCAGTTCTTC.